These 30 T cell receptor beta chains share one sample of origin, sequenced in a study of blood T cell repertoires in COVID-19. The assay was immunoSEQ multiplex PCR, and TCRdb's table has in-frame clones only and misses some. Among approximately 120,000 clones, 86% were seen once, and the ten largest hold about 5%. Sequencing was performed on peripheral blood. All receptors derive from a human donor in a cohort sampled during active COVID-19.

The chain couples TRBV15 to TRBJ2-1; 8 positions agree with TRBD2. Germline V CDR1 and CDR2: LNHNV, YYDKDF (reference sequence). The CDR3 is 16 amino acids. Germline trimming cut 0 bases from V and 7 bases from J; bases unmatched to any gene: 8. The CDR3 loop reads CATSRDTSGQGNEQFF. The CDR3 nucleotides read TGTGCCACCAGCAGAGATACTAGCGGCCAGGGAAATGAGCAGTTCTTC.

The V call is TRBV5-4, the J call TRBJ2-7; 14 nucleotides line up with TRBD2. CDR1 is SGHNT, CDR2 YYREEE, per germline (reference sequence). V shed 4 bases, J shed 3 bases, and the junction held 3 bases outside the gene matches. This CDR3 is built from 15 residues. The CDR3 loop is CASSGTSGRFYEQYF. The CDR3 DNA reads TGTGCCAGCAGCGGGACTAGCGGGAGATTCTACGAGCAGTACTTC.

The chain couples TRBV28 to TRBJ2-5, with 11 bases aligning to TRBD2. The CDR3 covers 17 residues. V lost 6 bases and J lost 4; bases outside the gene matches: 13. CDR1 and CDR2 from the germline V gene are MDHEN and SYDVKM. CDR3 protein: CASSSQLAGARGETQYF. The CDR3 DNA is TGTGCCAGCAGCTCCCAACTAGCGGGAGCGAGGGGAGAGACCCAGTACTTC.

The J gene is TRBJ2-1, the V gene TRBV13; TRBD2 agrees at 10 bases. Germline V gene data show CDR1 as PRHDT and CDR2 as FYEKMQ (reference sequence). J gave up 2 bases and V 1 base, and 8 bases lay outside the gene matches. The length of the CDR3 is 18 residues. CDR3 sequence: CASSLDSGRALAYNEQFF. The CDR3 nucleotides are TGTGCCAGCAGCTTAGACAGCGGGAGGGCCCTAGCCTACAATGAGCAGTTCTTC.

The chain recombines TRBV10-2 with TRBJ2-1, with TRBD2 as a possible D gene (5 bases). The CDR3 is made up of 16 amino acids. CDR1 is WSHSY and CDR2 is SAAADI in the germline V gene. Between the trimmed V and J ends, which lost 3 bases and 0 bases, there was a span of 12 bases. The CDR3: CASSEDRRTSYNEQFF. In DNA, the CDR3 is TGCGCCAGCAGTGAAGATAGGAGGACCTCCTACAATGAGCAGTTCTTC.

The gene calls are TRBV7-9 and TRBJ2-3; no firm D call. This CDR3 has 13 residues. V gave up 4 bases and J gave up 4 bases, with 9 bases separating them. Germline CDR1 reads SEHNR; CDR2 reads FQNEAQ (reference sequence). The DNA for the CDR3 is TGTGCCAGCAGCTCTGAGATGGCAGATACGCAGTATTTT. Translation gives CASSSEMADTQYF.

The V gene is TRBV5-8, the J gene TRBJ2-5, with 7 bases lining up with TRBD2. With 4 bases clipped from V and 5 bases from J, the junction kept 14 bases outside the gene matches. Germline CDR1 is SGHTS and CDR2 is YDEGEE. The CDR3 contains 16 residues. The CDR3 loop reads CASSHSLGGREETQYF. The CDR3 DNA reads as TGTGCCAGCAGCCACTCTCTCGGCGGGAGAGAGGAGACCCAGTACTTC.

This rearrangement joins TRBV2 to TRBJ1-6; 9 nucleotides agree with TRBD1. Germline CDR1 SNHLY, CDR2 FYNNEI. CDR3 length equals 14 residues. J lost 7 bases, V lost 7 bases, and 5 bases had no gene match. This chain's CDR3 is CASNGDRDNSPLHF. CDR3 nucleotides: TGTGCCAGCAATGGGGACAGGGACAATTCACCCCTCCACTTT.

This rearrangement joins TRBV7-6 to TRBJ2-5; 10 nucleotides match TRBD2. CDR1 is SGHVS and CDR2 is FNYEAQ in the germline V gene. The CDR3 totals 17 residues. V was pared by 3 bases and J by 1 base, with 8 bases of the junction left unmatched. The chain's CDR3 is CASSFFGLAGGQETQYF. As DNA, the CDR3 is TGTGCCAGCAGCTTCTTTGGGTTAGCGGGAGGCCAAGAGACCCAGTACTTC.

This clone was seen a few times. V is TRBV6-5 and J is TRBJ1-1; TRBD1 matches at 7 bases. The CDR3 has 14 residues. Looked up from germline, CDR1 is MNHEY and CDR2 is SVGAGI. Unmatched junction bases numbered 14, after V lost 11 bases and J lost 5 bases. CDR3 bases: TGTGCCGCACACGACAGGGATTGGTCGACTGAAGCTTTCTTT. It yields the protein CAAHDRDWSTEAFF.

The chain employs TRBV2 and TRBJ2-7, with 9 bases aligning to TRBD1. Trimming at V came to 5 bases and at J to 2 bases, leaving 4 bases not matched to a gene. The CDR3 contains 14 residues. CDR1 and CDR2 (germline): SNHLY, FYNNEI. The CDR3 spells CASSYRDRAYEQYF. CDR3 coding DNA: TGTGCCAGCAGTTACCGGGACAGGGCCTACGAGCAGTACTTC. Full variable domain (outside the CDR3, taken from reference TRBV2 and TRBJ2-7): EPEVTQTPSHQVTQMGQEVILRCVPISNHLYFYWYRQILGQKVEFLVSFYNNEISEKSEIFDDQFSVERPDGSNFTLKIRSTKLEDSAMYFCASSYRDRAYEQYFGPGTRLTVT.

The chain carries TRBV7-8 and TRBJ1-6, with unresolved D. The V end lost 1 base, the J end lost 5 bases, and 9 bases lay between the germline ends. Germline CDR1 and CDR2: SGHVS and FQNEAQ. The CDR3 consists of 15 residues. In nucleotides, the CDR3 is TGTGCCAGCAGCTTAGACGACACTGATAATTCACCCCTCCACTTT. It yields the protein CASSLDDTDNSPLHF. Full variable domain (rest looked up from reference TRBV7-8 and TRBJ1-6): GAGVSQSPRYKVAKRGQDVALRCDPISGHVSLFWYQQALGQGPEFLTYFQNEAQLDKSGLPSDRFFAERPEGSVSTLKIQRTQQEDSAVYLCASSLDDTDNSPLHFGNGTRLTVT.

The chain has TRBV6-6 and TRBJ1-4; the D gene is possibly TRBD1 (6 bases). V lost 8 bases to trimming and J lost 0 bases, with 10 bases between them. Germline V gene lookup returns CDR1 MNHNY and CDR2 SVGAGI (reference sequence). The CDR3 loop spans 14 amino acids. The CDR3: CASRSGATNEKLFF. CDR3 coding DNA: TGTGCCAGCCGTTCAGGGGCAACTAATGAAAAACTGTTTTTT.

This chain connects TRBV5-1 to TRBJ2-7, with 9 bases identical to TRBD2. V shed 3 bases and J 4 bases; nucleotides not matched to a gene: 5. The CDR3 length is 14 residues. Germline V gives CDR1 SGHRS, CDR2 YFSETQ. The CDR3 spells CASSSTSGSYEQYF. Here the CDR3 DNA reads TGCGCCAGCAGCTCGACTAGCGGAAGTTACGAGCAGTACTTC.

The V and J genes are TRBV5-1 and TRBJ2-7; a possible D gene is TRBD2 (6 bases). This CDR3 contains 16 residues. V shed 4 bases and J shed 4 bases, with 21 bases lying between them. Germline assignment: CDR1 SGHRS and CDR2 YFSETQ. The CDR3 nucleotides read TGCGCCAGCAGCCCCGGGGGTGGAGGGATCCTGTACGAGCAGTACTTC. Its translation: CASSPGGGGILYEQYF.

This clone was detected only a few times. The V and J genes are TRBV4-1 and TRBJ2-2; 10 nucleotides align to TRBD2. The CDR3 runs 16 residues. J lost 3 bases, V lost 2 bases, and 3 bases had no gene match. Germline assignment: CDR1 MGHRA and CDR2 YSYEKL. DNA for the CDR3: TGCGCCAGCAGCCAAAGTCTAGCGGGGGACACCGGGGAGCTGTTTTTT. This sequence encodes CASSQSLAGDTGELFF.

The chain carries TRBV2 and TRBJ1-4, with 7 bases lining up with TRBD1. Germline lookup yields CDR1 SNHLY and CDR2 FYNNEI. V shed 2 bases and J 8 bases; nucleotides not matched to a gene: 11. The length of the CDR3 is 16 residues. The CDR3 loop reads CASSEMQGVGGEKLFF. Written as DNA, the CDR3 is TGTGCCAGCAGTGAAATGCAGGGGGTTGGGGGCGAAAAACTGTTTTTT.

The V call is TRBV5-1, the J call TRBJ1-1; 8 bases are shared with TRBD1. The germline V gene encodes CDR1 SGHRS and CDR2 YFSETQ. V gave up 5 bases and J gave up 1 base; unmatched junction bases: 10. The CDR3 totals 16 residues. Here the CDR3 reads CASRSDPGGRNTEAFF. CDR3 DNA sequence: TGCGCCAGCAGATCTGACCCAGGGGGCAGGAACACTGAAGCTTTCTTT.

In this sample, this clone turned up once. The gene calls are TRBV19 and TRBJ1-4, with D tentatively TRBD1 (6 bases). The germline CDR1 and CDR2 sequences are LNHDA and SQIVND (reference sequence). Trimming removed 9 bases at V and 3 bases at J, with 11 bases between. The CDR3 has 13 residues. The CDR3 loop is CASRQVSNEKLFF. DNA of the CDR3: TGTGCCAGCCGACAGGTTTCTAATGAAAAACTGTTTTTT. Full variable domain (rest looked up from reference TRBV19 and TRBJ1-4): DGGITQSPKYLFRKEGQNVTLSCEQNLNHDAMYWYRQDPGQGLRLIYYSQIVNDFQKGDIAEGYSVSREKKESFPLTVTSAQKNPTAFYLCASRQVSNEKLFFGSGTQLSVL.

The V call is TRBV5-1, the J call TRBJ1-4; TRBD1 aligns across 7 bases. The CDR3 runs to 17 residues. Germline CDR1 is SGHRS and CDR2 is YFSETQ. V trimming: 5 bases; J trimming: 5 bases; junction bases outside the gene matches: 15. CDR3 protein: CASRHAYRGGGNEKLFF. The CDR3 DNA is TGCGCCAGCAGACATGCCTACAGGGGTGGAGGAAATGAAAAACTGTTTTTT.

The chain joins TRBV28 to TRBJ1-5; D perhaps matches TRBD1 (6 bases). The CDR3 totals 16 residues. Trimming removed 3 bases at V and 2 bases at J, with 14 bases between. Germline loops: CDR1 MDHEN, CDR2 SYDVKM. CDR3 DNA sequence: TGTGCCAGCAGTTTTCGGGGGGCATCGGGCAATCAGCCCCAGCATTTT. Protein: CASSFRGASGNQPQHF.

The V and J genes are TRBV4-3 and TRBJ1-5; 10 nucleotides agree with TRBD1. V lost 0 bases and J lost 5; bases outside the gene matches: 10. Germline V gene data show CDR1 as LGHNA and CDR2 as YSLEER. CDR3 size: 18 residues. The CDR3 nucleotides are TGCGCCAGCAGCCAAGATTGGCCCGCCGGGACAGGGGATCAGCCCCAGCATTTT. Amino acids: CASSQDWPAGTGDQPQHF.

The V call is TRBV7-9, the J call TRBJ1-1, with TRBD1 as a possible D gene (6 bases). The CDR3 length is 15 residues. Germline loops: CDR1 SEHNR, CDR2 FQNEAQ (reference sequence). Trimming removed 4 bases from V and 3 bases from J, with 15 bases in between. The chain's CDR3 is CASSSLREGDTEAFF. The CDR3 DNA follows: TGTGCCAGCAGCTCGCTTAGGGAGGGGGACACTGAAGCTTTCTTT.

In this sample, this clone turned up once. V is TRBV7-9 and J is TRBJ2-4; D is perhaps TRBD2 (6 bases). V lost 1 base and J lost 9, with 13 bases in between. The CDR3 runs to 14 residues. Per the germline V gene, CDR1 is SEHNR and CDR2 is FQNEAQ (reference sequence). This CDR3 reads CASSLELSGGIQYF. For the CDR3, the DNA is TGTGCCAGCAGCTTAGAGCTTAGCGGTGGCATTCAGTACTTC.

CDR3 DNA sequence: TGTGCCAGCAGCTTGTCCGCAGATACGCAGTATTTT. As protein: CASSLSADTQYF. The J gene is TRBJ2-3, the V gene TRBV5-4; D is undetermined. V was trimmed by 1 base and J by 4 bases, leaving 4 bases between them. This CDR3 region has 12 residues. Germline CDR1 SGHNT, CDR2 YYREEE (reference sequence).

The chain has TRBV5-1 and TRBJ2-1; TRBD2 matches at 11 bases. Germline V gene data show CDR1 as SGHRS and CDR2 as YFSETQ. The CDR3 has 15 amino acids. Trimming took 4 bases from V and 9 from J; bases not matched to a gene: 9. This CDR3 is CASSLLAGGRGEQFF. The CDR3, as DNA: TGCGCCAGCAGCCTTCTAGCGGGAGGCAGGGGTGAGCAGTTCTTC.

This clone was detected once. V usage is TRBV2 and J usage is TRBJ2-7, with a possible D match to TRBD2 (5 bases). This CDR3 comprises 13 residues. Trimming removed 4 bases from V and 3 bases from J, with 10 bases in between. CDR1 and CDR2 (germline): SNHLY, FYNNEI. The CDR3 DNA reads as TGTGCCAGCAGTGCTCGGGGTTACTACGAGCAGTACTTC. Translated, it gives CASSARGYYEQYF. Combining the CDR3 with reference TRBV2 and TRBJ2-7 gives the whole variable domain EPEVTQTPSHQVTQMGQEVILRCVPISNHLYFYWYRQILGQKVEFLVSFYNNEISEKSEIFDDQFSVERPDGSNFTLKIRSTKLEDSAMYFCASSARGYYEQYFGPGTRLTVT.

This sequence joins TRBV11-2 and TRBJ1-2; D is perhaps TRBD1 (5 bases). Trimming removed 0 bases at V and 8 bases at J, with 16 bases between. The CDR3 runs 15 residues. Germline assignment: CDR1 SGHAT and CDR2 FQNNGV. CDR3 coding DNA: TGTGCCAGCAGCTTAGATCCTGACAGTTCGCGCGGCTACACCTTC. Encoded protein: CASSLDPDSSRGYTF.

The CDR3 is CASRTPGTDGYTF. The CDR3 DNA is TGTGCCAGCAGAACTCCCGGGACAGATGGCTACACCTTC. The chain combines TRBV6-5 with TRBJ1-2; 7 bases agree with TRBD1. CDR1 is MNHEY, CDR2 SVGAGI, per germline. The CDR3 has 13 residues. Trimming cost V 6 bases and J 6 bases; bases outside gene matches: 7.

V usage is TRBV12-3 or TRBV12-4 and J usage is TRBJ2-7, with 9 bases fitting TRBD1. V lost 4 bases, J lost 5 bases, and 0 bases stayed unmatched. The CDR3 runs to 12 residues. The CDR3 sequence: CASSWTGDEQYF. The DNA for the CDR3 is TGTGCCAGCAGTTGGACAGGGGACGAGCAGTACTTC.